The 4 T cell receptor beta chains below were found in one sample sequenced in a study of OX40 agonist ivuxolimab in advanced cancers. Here immunoSEQ multiplex PCR was the method, and the copy in TCRdb shows in-frame clones only, minus some. The repertoire holds tens of thousands of clones, with just over 85% as singletons. The sample consisted of CD4+ or CD8+ T cells sorted from blood, taken in a trial of the OX40 agonist ivuxolimab. Every receptor here comes from an adult with an advanced solid tumor such as melanoma, head and neck, liver or kidney cancer.

J is TRBJ1-3 and V is TRBV29-1; TRBD1 might be the D (6 bases). The germline gives CDR1 SQVTM, CDR2 ANQGSEA. The CDR3 runs to 15 residues. Deletions cut 5 bases from V and 1 base from J, with 15 bases between. This CDR3 is CSVQVGGKSGNTIYF. The CDR3 nucleotides are TGCAGCGTTCAAGTAGGGGGAAAATCTGGAAACACCATATATTTT. The full variable domain, with the rest looked up from reference TRBV29-1 and TRBJ1-3, is SAVISQKPSRDICQRGTSLTIQCQVDSQVTMMFWYRQQPGQSLTLIATANQGSEATYESGFVIDKFPISRPNLTFSTLTVSNMSPEDSSIYLCSVQVGGKSGNTIYFGEGSWLTVV.

This chain links TRBV10-3 with TRBJ2-2; 8 nucleotides match TRBD1. V trimming: 6 bases; J trimming: 2 bases; junction bases outside the gene matches: 2. Germline V lookup: CDR1 ENHRY, CDR2 SYGVKD. The CDR3 runs to 14 residues. CDR3 region: CAIRGTGNTGELFF. The CDR3 coding sequence is TGTGCCATCAGGGGGACAGGCAACACCGGGGAGCTGTTTTTT.

The V gene is TRBV5-1, the J gene TRBJ2-5, with D possibly TRBD1 on 6 matching bases. Trimming stripped 7 bases from V and 8 bases from J, with 24 bases between. The CDR3 has 15 amino acids. Germline CDR1 reads SGHRS; CDR2 reads YFSETQ. CDR3 sequence (DNA): TGCGCCAGCCGACCCGCCGGGACAACCAGCGTCACCCAGTACTTC. Amino acids: CASRPAGTTSVTQYF.

The chain is built from TRBV4-1 and TRBJ2-5, with 10 bases that match TRBD1. The germline V gene encodes CDR1 MGHRA and CDR2 YSYEKL. This CDR3 is built from 16 residues. With V trimmed by 4 bases and J by 5 bases, 10 bases remained unmatched. In DNA, the CDR3 is TGCGCCAGCAGCCCGACGGGACAGGGGTTTATGGAGACCCAGTACTTC. Protein product: CASSPTGQGFMETQYF.